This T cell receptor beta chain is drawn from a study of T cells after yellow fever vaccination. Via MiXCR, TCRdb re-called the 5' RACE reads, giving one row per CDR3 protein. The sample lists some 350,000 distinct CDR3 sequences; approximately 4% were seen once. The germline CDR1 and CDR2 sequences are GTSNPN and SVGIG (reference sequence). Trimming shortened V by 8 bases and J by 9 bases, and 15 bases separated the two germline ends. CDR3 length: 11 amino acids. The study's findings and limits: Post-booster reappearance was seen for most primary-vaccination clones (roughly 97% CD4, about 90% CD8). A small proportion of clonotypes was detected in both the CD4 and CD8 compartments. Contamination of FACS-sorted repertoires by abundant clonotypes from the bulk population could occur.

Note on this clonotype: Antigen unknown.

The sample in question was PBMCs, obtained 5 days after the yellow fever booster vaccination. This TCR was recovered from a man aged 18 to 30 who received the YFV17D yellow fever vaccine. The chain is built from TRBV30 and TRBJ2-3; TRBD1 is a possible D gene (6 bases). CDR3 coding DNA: TGTGCCGGGGACACCCGGCGGACGCAGTATTTT. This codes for CAGDTRRTQYF.